These T cell receptor beta chains were read from a single sample in a study of blood T cell repertoires in COVID-19. Produced via immunoSEQ multiplex PCR; TCRdb's table is partial and in-frame only. The table shows 200,000 to 250,000 clones, with roughly four fifths occurring only once. The sequencing input was PBMCs or T cells enriched from blood (not recorded which). Receptor source: a woman in her forties with acute COVID-19. CDR3s include the opening cysteine and the closing phenylalanine or tryptophan. D genes are given only for firm matches. Size values are once, few and many counts, or a class for expanded clones, and some rows have none.

>TRBJ1-2|TRBV5-6|once|NA
TGTGCCAGCAGCTTCCAGACAGGTTACACCTTC
CASSFQTGYTF
>TRBJ1-6|TRBV3-1/TRBV3-2|NA|TRBD1
TGTGCCAGCAGCCAAGTCTCCGCAGGGGGCTCCTATAATTCACCCCTCCACTTT
CASSQVSAGGSYNSPLHF
>TRBJ1-2|TRBV19|NA|NA
TGTGCCAGTAGGGGAGGGAACTATGGCTACACCTTC
CASRGGNYGYTF
>TRBJ2-1|TRBV19|NA|TRBD2
TGTGCCAGTAGTAACCCCCCACTAGCGGCGGGCTCCTACAATGAGCAGTTCTTC
CASSNPPLAAGSYNEQFF
>TRBJ1-1|TRBV10-2|NA|TRBD1
TGCGCCAGCAGCGAACAGGGGGCCCTGAGAGCTTTCTTT
CASSEQGALRAFF
>TRBJ2-2|TRBV5-1|NA|TRBD2
TGCGCCAGCAGCCCAGGGACTAGCGGTTCCGGGGAGCTGTTTTTT
CASSPGTSGSGELFF
>TRBJ1-2|TRBV7-2|NA|TRBD1
TGTGCCAGCAGCCCTGATGTGGACAGGGGGAGTAACTATGGCTACACCTTC
CASSPDVDRGSNYGYTF
>TRBJ1-5|TRBV21-1|NA|NA
TGTGCCAGTACTAGTTCAACGCCCTGGAGCGCCTATAATCAGCCCCAGCATTTT
CASTSSTPWSAYNQPQHF
>TRBJ2-7|TRBV11-2|NA|TRBD1
TGTGCCAGCAGCTCCGTTAATCGTCGACAGGGGGATTCCTACGAGCAGTACTTC
CASSSVNRRQGDSYEQYF
>TRBJ2-5|TRBV14|NA|NA
TGTGCCAGCAGCCATTACAGGGAGACCCAGTACTTC
CASSHYRETQYF
>TRBJ1-1|TRBV12-5|few|NA
TGTGCTAGAGGCGGGATTTTGAACACTGAAGCTTTCTTT
CARGGILNTEAFF
>TRBJ2-2|TRBV19|NA|TRBD2
TGTGCCACCCGTAGCGGGGGGGCTGTTGGCACCGGGGAGCTGTTTTTT
CATRSGGAVGTGELFF
>TRBJ2-3|TRBV6-5|once|NA
TGTGCCAGCAGGGGGGCTCCGGCAGATACGCAGTATTTT
CASRGAPADTQYF
>TRBJ1-4|TRBV7-9|NA|NA
TGTGCCAGCAGCTTAAATCAAGGGGGTGGTGAAAAACTGTTTTTT
CASSLNQGGGEKLFF
>TRBJ2-5|TRBV3-1/TRBV3-2|NA|TRBD2
TGTGCCAGCAGCCAAGTGCGACTAGCAAAAGAGACCCAGTACTTC
CASSQVRLAKETQYF
>TRBJ2-6|TRBV27|NA|NA
TGTGCCAGCAGGAAATACGGGGAATACGGGGCCAACGTCCTGACTTTC
CASRKYGEYGANVLTF
>TRBJ2-2|TRBV7-2|NA|NA
TGTGCCAGCACCTCTGGCGGGACTTACACCGGGGAGCTGTTTTTT
CASTSGGTYTGELFF
>TRBJ1-5|TRBV28|NA|TRBD1
TGTGTCAGCAGTAGTACAGGGGTTGGGAATCAGCCCCAGCATTTT
CVSSSTGVGNQPQHF
>TRBJ2-5|TRBV19|NA|NA
TGTGCCAGTAGTATAGATCTGGGTCGGTCCGGGACAATGGAGACCCAGTACTTC
CASSIDLGRSGTMETQYF
>TRBJ2-7|TRBV6-5|NA|TRBD1
TGTGCCAGCAGACTGGACAGGGGATACGAGCAGTACTTC
CASRLDRGYEQYF
>TRBJ2-3|TRBV27|NA|NA
TGTGCCAGCAGTGGTTGGAGGACCAGGACAGATACGCAGTATTTT
CASSGWRTRTDTQYF
>TRBJ1-6|TRBV5-1|few|NA
TGCGCCAGCAGCCCCACACAGGGTGGCGGTTCACCCCTCCACTTT
CASSPTQGGGSPLHF
>TRBJ1-5|TRBV27|NA|NA
TGTGCCAGCAGTTTATCGGGCACGTATAGCAATCAGCCCCAGCATTTT
CASSLSGTYSNQPQHF
>TRBJ1-5|TRBV30|few|TRBD1
TGTGCCTGGGACACAGGGGGCAAGCAGCCCCAGCATTTT
CAWDTGGKQPQHF
>TRBJ2-1|TRBV10-2|NA|NA
TGCGCCAGCAGTATAGGTCCGGGGGTGCGCAATGAGCAGTTCTTC
CASSIGPGVRNEQFF
>TRBJ2-3|TRBV2|NA|TRBD2
TGTGCCGGGACTAGCGGGGTGGCAGATACGCAGTATTTT
CAGTSGVADTQYF
>TRBJ1-1|TRBV7-2|NA|NA
TGTGCCAGCAGCTTAGGAGGGCACGGAGAAGCTTTCTTT
CASSLGGHGEAFF
>TRBJ2-1|TRBV10-2|once|NA
TGCGCCAGCTCGTCAATTGCGGGTGAGCAGTTCTTC
CASSSIAGEQFF
>TRBJ2-2|TRBV29-1|once|NA
TGCAGCGTCGCGAAATCGAACACCGGGGAGCTGTTTTTT
CSVAKSNTGELFF
>TRBJ2-2|TRBV19|NA|NA
TGTGCCAGTAGTATCGGGTGGCGCAGGGCGGCGGACACCGGGGAGCTGTTTTTT
CASSIGWRRAADTGELFF
>TRBJ2-4|TRBV27|NA|NA
TGTGCCAGCAGTTTACGGGGTCTTCAAAACATTCAGTACTTC
CASSLRGLQNIQYF
>TRBJ2-1|TRBV27|NA|TRBD2
TGTGCCAGCAGTCCTAGACTAGCGGGAGGGTACAATGAGCAGTTCTTC
CASSPRLAGGYNEQFF
>TRBJ2-3|TRBV5-1|NA|TRBD1
TGCGCCAGCAGCGTGGACAGGGGTACGCAGTATTTT
CASSVDRGTQYF
>TRBJ1-2|TRBV6-5|NA|TRBD1
TGTGCCAGCAGCCTGGACAGGAGCTATGGCTACACCTTC
CASSLDRSYGYTF
>TRBJ1-3|TRBV7-6|NA|NA
TGTGCCAGCAGCAGAGAGAAGAGCTCTGGAAACACCATATATTTT
CASSREKSSGNTIYF
>TRBJ2-1|TRBV18|NA|TRBD1
TGTGCCAGCTCACCGGCGACAGGGGAGCAGTTCTTC
CASSPATGEQFF